The next 19 T cell receptor beta chains were all read from a single sample in a study of response to subunit inactivated influenza vaccine. TCRdb reprocessed the RT-PCR reads with MiXCR, giving one entry per CDR3 protein. The table lists around 580,000 distinct CDR3 sequences, less than 15% of them singletons. The source material was PBMCs from blood, sampled 11 to 12 days after vaccination. These receptors came from a man aged 45-65 years who received an inactivated influenza vaccine.

This chain joins TRBV5-1 and TRBJ2-1; 12 positions agree with TRBD2. V shed 0 bases and J 14 bases; nucleotides not matched to a gene: 3. The CDR3 consists of 13 residues. Germline V CDR1 and CDR2: SGHRS, YFSETQ. The CDR3 bases are TGCGCCAGCAGCTTGGATCTAGCGGGGGGGAAGTTCTTC. Translating it yields CASSLDLAGGKFF.

The J gene is TRBJ2-1, the V gene TRBV7-8; no firm D call. This CDR3 comprises 14 residues. The germline CDR1 and CDR2 sequences are SGHVS and FQNEAQ. V lost 1 base, J lost 4 bases, and 8 bases lay in between. CDR3 bases: TGTGCCAGCAGCTTAGGAACGAGATACAATGAGCAGTTCTTC. This encodes CASSLGTRYNEQFF.

This clonotype was detected only a few times. The chain has TRBV4-1 and TRBJ2-7, with 7 bases aligning to TRBD1. The CDR3 totals 19 residues. In germline, CDR1 is MGHRA, CDR2 YSYEKL. Germline trimming cut 2 bases from V and 1 base from J; bases unmatched to any gene: 17. CDR3 region: CASSQFPSVKGASSYEQYF. CDR3 coding DNA: TGCGCCAGCAGCCAATTTCCCTCGGTGAAGGGGGCTTCGTCCTACGAGCAGTACTTC.

This clonotype occurred a few times. V is TRBV7-3 and J is TRBJ2-7, with 13 positions matching TRBD2. Germline loops: CDR1 SGHTA, CDR2 FQGTGA. Germline trimming cut 1 base from V and 2 bases from J; bases unmatched to any gene: 11. The CDR3 sequence is 19 residues long. This chain's CDR3 is CASSLRGRTSGSSPYEQYF. DNA for the CDR3: TGTGCCAGCAGCTTAAGGGGGCGGACTAGCGGGAGTTCCCCCTACGAGCAGTACTTC.

This clonotype was seen more than once but under ten times. The gene calls are TRBV12-3 or TRBV12-4 and TRBJ2-7; 10 nucleotides agree with TRBD1. The CDR3 has 15 residues. Trimming took 6 bases from V and 1 from J; bases not matched to a gene: 6. CDR3 amino acids: CASRKGQGMSYEQYF. DNA for the CDR3: TGTGCCAGCAGGAAGGGACAGGGGATGTCCTACGAGCAGTACTTC.

This clonotype has only a few counts. The CDR3: CASSLNRADRDSGELFF. The CDR3 bases are TGCGCCAGCAGCTTAAACAGGGCGGACCGGGATTCCGGGGAGCTGTTTTTT. J is TRBJ2-2 and V is TRBV5-1, with D tentatively TRBD1 (6 bases). The germline V and J ends were trimmed by 2 bases and 6 bases, with 20 bases remaining between them. CDR1 is SGHRS and CDR2 is YFSETQ in the germline V gene. The CDR3 sequence is 17 residues long. The full variable domain, in which reference TRBV5-1 and TRBJ2-2 provide the parts outside the CDR3, is KAGVTQTPRYLIKTRGQQVTLSCSPISGHRSVSWYQQTPGQGLQFLFEYFSETQRNKGNFPGRFSGRQFSNSRSEMNVSTLELGDSALYLCASSLNRADRDSGELFFGEGSRLTVL.

V usage is TRBV3-1 and J usage is TRBJ2-7; a possible D gene is TRBD2 (5 bases). CDR3 length: 13 amino acids. Between the trimmed V and J ends, which lost 6 bases and 6 bases, there was a span of 15 bases. Germline-derived CDR1 and CDR2 are LGHDT and YNNKEL (reference sequence). CDR3 residues: CASRGPRGGEQYF. As DNA, the CDR3 is TGTGCCAGCAGAGGCCCCCGGGGTGGCGAGCAGTACTTC.

This clonotype was found a few times. The chain recombines TRBV12-3 or TRBV12-4 with TRBJ2-7; 9 nucleotides match TRBD1. The CDR3 sequence is 14 residues long. The V and J ends lost 6 bases and 5 bases, in that order; junction bases with no gene match: 8. The CDR3 reads CASRAGQGSHEQYF. CDR3 nucleotide sequence: TGTGCCAGCAGGGCGGGACAGGGAAGCCACGAGCAGTACTTC.

This clonotype was recorded many times. The chain is built from TRBV7-9 and TRBJ2-1, with TRBD2 matching over 11 bases. V gave up 4 bases and J gave up 6 bases; unmatched junction bases: 5. CDR3 size: 15 residues. Germline assignment: CDR1 SEHNR and CDR2 FQNEAQ (reference sequence). The CDR3 is CASSSPGLAVNEQFF. CDR3 bases: TGTGCCAGCAGCTCGCCGGGACTAGCGGTCAATGAGCAGTTCTTC.

The V and J genes are TRBV5-1 and TRBJ2-7; possible D gene TRBD1, 6 bases. The germline gives CDR1 SGHRS, CDR2 YFSETQ. CDR3 length equals 12 residues. V lost 3 bases and J 7 bases, leaving 11 bases between the germline ends. The CDR3 region is CASSYTGTEQYF. For the CDR3, the DNA is TGCGCCAGCAGCTACACAGGGACGGAGCAGTACTTC. Based on the CDR3 plus reference TRBV5-1 and TRBJ2-7, the full variable domain is KAGVTQTPRYLIKTRGQQVTLSCSPISGHRSVSWYQQTPGQGLQFLFEYFSETQRNKGNFPGRFSGRQFSNSRSEMNVSTLELGDSALYLCASSYTGTEQYFGPGTRLTVT.

The chain recombines TRBV19 with TRBJ2-1, with TRBD1 matching over 9 bases. V trimming: 8 bases; J trimming: 8 bases; junction bases outside the gene matches: 7. Looked up from germline, CDR1 is LNHDA and CDR2 is SQIVND (reference sequence). CDR3 length equals 13 residues. The CDR3 nucleotides read TGTGCCAGTGCGGGGACAGGGAACTATGAGCAGTTCTTC. It is translated as CASAGTGNYEQFF. The variable domain in full, completed from reference TRBV19 and TRBJ2-1, reads DGGITQSPKYLFRKEGQNVTLSCEQNLNHDAMYWYRQDPGQGLRLIYYSQIVNDFQKGDIAEGYSVSREKKESFPLTVTSAQKNPTAFYLCASAGTGNYEQFFGPGTRLTVL.

This clonotype has only a few counts. This chain uses TRBV7-2 with TRBJ2-1; TRBD1 agrees at 8 bases. Germline CDR1 SGHTA, CDR2 FQGNSA. The V and J ends lost 7 bases and 5 bases, in that order; junction bases with no gene match: 4. The CDR3 has 13 amino acids. This CDR3 is CASNGQGHNEQFF. As DNA, the CDR3 is TGTGCCAGCAACGGACAGGGTCACAATGAGCAGTTCTTC. Complete variable domain (other parts from reference TRBV7-2 and TRBJ2-1): GAGVSQSPSNKVTEKGKDVELRCDPISGHTALYWYRQSLGQGLEFLIYFQGNSAPDKSGLPSDRFSAERTGGSVSTLTIQRTQQEDSAVYLCASNGQGHNEQFFGPGTRLTVL.

This clonotype was seen ten or more times. The rearrangement uses TRBV29-1 and TRBJ2-1, with unresolved D. Per germline, CDR1 SQVTM and CDR2 ANQGSEA. V was cut by 4 bases and J by 8 bases, with 12 bases left in between. CDR3 length: 12 residues. CDR3 sequence reads: CSVGVYKDEQFF. The DNA for the CDR3 is TGCAGCGTTGGGGTTTATAAGGATGAGCAGTTCTTC.

The V call is TRBV10-1, the J call TRBJ2-3; the D is unclear. The CDR3 spans 14 residues. V gave up 4 bases and J gave up 1 base, with 9 bases separating them. CDR1 and CDR2 (germline): WNHNN, SYGVQD (reference sequence). The CDR3 nucleotides are TGCGCCAGCAGTGGTGCAGACCGCACAGATACGCAGTATTTT. This encodes CASSGADRTDTQYF.

This chain uses TRBV4-3 with TRBJ2-5; 9 nucleotides match TRBD1. Germline CDR1 LGHNA, CDR2 YSLEER. The CDR3 loop spans 14 amino acids. Unmatched junction bases numbered 6, after V lost 3 bases and J lost 7 bases. CDR3 DNA: TGCGCCAGCAGCCAGGGGACAGGGATGGGGACCCAGTACTTC. This translates into CASSQGTGMGTQYF.

There are many counts of this clonotype. V usage is TRBV4-1 and J usage is TRBJ1-2; D remains ambiguous. Germline V gene lookup returns CDR1 MGHRA and CDR2 YSYEKL. Trimming left V 1 base short and J 6 bases short, with 18 bases between. This CDR3 is 16 amino acids long. The CDR3 DNA sequence: TGCGCCAGCAGCCAAGGGGTTAACCTAGGTGGTAATGGCTACACCTTC. This gives the protein CASSQGVNLGGNGYTF.

This clonotype was seen at least ten times. The CDR3 DNA reads as TGTGCCATCAGTGCAACGGCGGGAAGTGGCAATGAGCAGTTCTTC. Amino acids: CAISATAGSGNEQFF. The chain combines TRBV10-3 with TRBJ2-1, with D possibly matching TRBD2 (6 bases). The CDR3 is 15 amino acids. With 4 bases removed from V and 6 bases from J, the gap between germline ends came to 16 bases. Germline lookup yields CDR1 ENHRY and CDR2 SYGVKD.

V gene TRBV7-2 combines with J gene TRBJ2-7, with a weak D call TRBD1 (6 bases). Germline CDR1 is SGHTA and CDR2 is FQGNSA. V lost 2 bases and J 1 base, leaving 12 bases between the germline ends. This CDR3 is 15 amino acids long. The DNA for the CDR3 is TGTGCCAGCAGCTTATACACAGGGACGTCCTACGAGCAGTACTTC. Translating gives CASSLYTGTSYEQYF.

This clonotype came up many times. The CDR3 DNA follows: TGTGCCAGCAGACTCACGGGGCCAGCGGGGGCCGCAGATACGCAGTATTTT. Its translation is CASRLTGPAGAADTQYF. The chain recombines TRBV27 with TRBJ2-3; the match to TRBD2 covers 8 bases. Germline-derived CDR1 and CDR2 are MNHEY and SMNVEV (reference sequence). The ends lost 6 bases at V and 4 bases at J; junction bases unmatched: 15. CDR3 size: 17 residues.